Each of the 21 T cell receptor beta chains below was sequenced from the same sample in a study of blood T cell repertoires in COVID-19. Method: immunoSEQ multiplex PCR; TCRdb's copy keeps in-frame clones and lacks some. The sample records 400,000 to 500,000 clones, approximately 90% being singletons. Sequencing was carried out using PBMCs or T cells enriched from blood (not recorded which). The receptors derive from a woman younger than 30 who had been exposed to COVID-19.

This CDR3 is CASSEGKRTDTQYF. DNA for the CDR3: TGTGCCAGCAGTGAAGGAAAGCGGACAGATACGCAGTATTTT. The chain has TRBV2 and TRBJ2-3; a possible D gene is TRBD2 (5 bases). This CDR3 spans 14 amino acids. V lost 1 base, J lost 3 bases, and 8 bases lay in between. The germline gives CDR1 SNHLY, CDR2 FYNNEI.

The gene calls are TRBV5-1 and TRBJ2-1; D may be TRBD1 (6 bases). Germline CDR1 is SGHRS and CDR2 is YFSETQ. The CDR3 is 14 residues long. Trimming shortened V by 0 bases and J by 4 bases, and 8 bases separated the two germline ends. CDR3 sequence: CASSLGQDYNEQFF. CDR3 coding DNA: TGCGCCAGCAGCTTGGGACAGGATTACAATGAGCAGTTCTTC.

The chain carries TRBV30 and TRBJ1-1; D not resolved. This CDR3 spans 12 amino acids. Trimming removed 0 bases from V and 8 bases from J, with 10 bases in between. Germline V gene lookup returns CDR1 GTSNPN and CDR2 SVGIG (reference sequence). Here the CDR3 DNA reads TGTGCCTGGAGTGTATATAGTTACGAAGCTTTCTTT. Its translation is CAWSVYSYEAFF.

The V call is TRBV5-6, the J call TRBJ1-2; a weak D match, TRBD1 (6 bases). The CDR3 is 14 residues long. The ends were cut back, 2 bases at V and 0 bases at J, with 8 bases in the middle. Per germline, CDR1 SGHDT and CDR2 YYEEEE. The DNA of the CDR3 is TGTGCCAGCAGCTTCGGACAGACTAACTATGGCTACACCTTC. This gives the protein CASSFGQTNYGYTF.

The chain employs TRBV9 and TRBJ1-1; perhaps TRBD1 as D (6 bases). Trimming removed 2 bases from V and 4 bases from J, with 18 bases in between. CDR1 is SGDLS, CDR2 YYNGEE, per germline. The CDR3 has 16 residues. The CDR3 here is CASSVGASVYGTEAFF. In DNA form, the CDR3 reads TGTGCCAGCAGCGTGGGGGCTTCGGTTTACGGCACTGAAGCTTTCTTT.

The rearrangement joins TRBV18 to TRBJ2-2; a possible D gene is TRBD2 (5 bases). This CDR3 spans 18 amino acids. Per germline, CDR1 KGHSH and CDR2 LQKENI. V gave up 2 bases and J gave up 0 bases, with 16 bases separating them. Here the CDR3 reads CASSPFLPSGTNTGELFF. The CDR3 DNA reads as TGTGCCAGCTCACCATTTTTACCAAGCGGAACGAACACCGGGGAGCTGTTTTTT.

V usage is TRBV5-1 and J usage is TRBJ1-4; maybe TRBD1 (6 bases). Germline V gene sequence: CDR1 SGHRS, CDR2 YFSETQ. This CDR3 comprises 14 residues. Trimming stripped 0 bases from V and 5 bases from J, with 8 bases between. CDR3 region: CASSLAGENEKLFF. CDR3 in DNA: TGCGCCAGCAGCTTGGCAGGGGAGAATGAAAAACTGTTTTTT.

V gene TRBV5-1 combines with J gene TRBJ2-6; D might be TRBD1 (6 bases). In germline, CDR1 is SGHRS, CDR2 YFSETQ. The CDR3 consists of 16 residues. Trimming cost V 3 bases and J 9 bases, with 19 bases left between them. The CDR3 loop is CASSSSGQGGGNVLTF. In DNA form, the CDR3 reads TGCGCCAGCAGCTCTTCTGGTCAAGGGGGTGGCAACGTCCTGACTTTC.

This clone was detected only once. The genes are TRBV18 and TRBJ2-1; TRBD2 agrees at 13 bases. There are 17 residues in the CDR3. Trimming cost V 0 bases and J 13 bases; bases outside gene matches: 12. Looked up from germline, CDR1 is KGHSH and CDR2 is LQKENI. CDR3 sequence (DNA): TGTGCCAGCTCACCACCTTTACAGCCGGGACTAGCGGGGACCCAGTTCTTC. It is translated as CASSPPLQPGLAGTQFF.

The chain is built from TRBV6-4 and TRBJ2-1; D unresolved. Germline CDR1 is MRHNA and CDR2 is SNTAGT. This CDR3 is 16 amino acids long. With 2 bases removed from V and 2 bases from J, the gap between germline ends came to 13 bases. CDR3 residues: CASSDPVRWAYNEQFF. CDR3 nucleotide sequence: TGTGCCAGCAGTGACCCAGTGAGGTGGGCCTACAATGAGCAGTTCTTC.

The CDR3 DNA sequence: TGTGCCAGCAACATATCGCCCTACGAGCAGTACTTC. Its translation is CASNISPYEQYF. The genes are TRBV28 and TRBJ2-7; D not certain. Trimming removed 7 bases at V and 2 bases at J, with 9 bases between. Germline assignment: CDR1 MDHEN and CDR2 SYDVKM. The CDR3 is made up of 12 amino acids.

The chain joins TRBV7-2 to TRBJ2-1, with D possibly being TRBD2 (5 bases). V was clipped by 2 bases and J by 8 bases, with 19 bases between them. The germline V gene encodes CDR1 SGHTA and CDR2 FQGNSA. This CDR3 is built from 16 residues. Here the CDR3 DNA reads TGTGCCAGCAGCTTATTGGGGAACCAGGCGGGCGATGAGCAGTTCTTC. This codes for CASSLLGNQAGDEQFF.

The chain employs TRBV7-9 and TRBJ1-4; D perhaps matches TRBD1 (6 bases). In germline, CDR1 is SEHNR, CDR2 FQNEAQ (reference sequence). This CDR3 comprises 15 residues. V dropped 5 bases and J dropped 1 base, with 11 bases sitting between them. CDR3 bases: TGTGCCAGCAGCGACGAGGGGGTAACTAATGAAAAACTGTTTTTT. This sequence encodes CASSDEGVTNEKLFF.

The chain's CDR3 is CASSQTVQGYGYTF. The CDR3, as DNA: TGTGCCAGCAGCCAAACCGTACAGGGGTATGGCTACACCTTC. The rearrangement links TRBV14 to TRBJ1-2; 7 positions match TRBD1. The CDR3 runs 14 residues. CDR1 is SGHDN, CDR2 FVKESK, per germline. V trimming: 2 bases; J trimming: 5 bases; junction bases outside the gene matches: 5.

The chain is built from TRBV2 and TRBJ2-5, with 7 positions matching TRBD1. The CDR3 is 12 amino acids. Per the germline V gene, CDR1 is SNHLY and CDR2 is FYNNEI. The V segment lost 5 bases and the J segment 4 bases; nucleotides outside the gene matches: 1. CDR3 protein: CASSRDRETQYF. CDR3 DNA sequence: TGTGCCAGCAGTCGGGACAGAGAGACCCAGTACTTC.

This chain links TRBV12-3 or TRBV12-4 with TRBJ1-1; no firm D call. V was pared by 6 bases and J by 1 base, with 6 bases between. This CDR3 is 12 amino acids long. The chain's CDR3 is CASSQKNTEAFF. As DNA, the CDR3 is TGTGCCAGCAGCCAAAAGAACACTGAAGCTTTCTTT.

The chain joins TRBV3-1 (or the pseudogene TRBV3-2) to TRBJ2-5; TRBD2 matches at 9 bases. The CDR3 contains 16 residues. The germline gives CDR1 LGHDT, CDR2 YNNKEL (reference sequence). The ends lost 1 base at V and 5 bases at J; junction bases unmatched: 8. The CDR3 protein is CASSQGRLAGPETQYF. CDR3 sequence (DNA): TGTGCCAGCAGCCAAGGAAGGCTAGCGGGGCCTGAGACCCAGTACTTC.

The chain is built from TRBV18 and TRBJ2-1; 10 bases line up with TRBD2. Germline CDR1 reads KGHSH; CDR2 reads LQKENI. J was trimmed by 9 bases and V by 1 base; bases with no gene match: 6. The CDR3 length is 15 residues. CDR3 nucleotide sequence: TGTGCCAGCTCACCACTCAGCGGGAGGGCGGGTGAGCAGTTCTTC. Its translation: CASSPLSGRAGEQFF. The variable domain in full, with the rest retrieved from reference TRBV18 and TRBJ2-1, is NAGVMQNPRHLVRRRGQEARLRCSPMKGHSHVYWYRQLPEEGLKFMVYLQKENIIDESGMPKERFSAEFPKEGPSILRIQQVVRGDSAAYFCASSPLSGRAGEQFFGPGTRLTVL.

The V call is TRBV6-5, the J call TRBJ2-7; 7 bases agree with TRBD1. J lost 0 bases, V lost 6 bases, and 8 bases had no gene match. The CDR3 is made up of 15 amino acids. In germline, CDR1 is MNHEY, CDR2 SVGAGI. CDR3 protein: CASSGVGGTSYEQYF. In DNA, the CDR3 is TGTGCCAGCAGCGGGGTAGGGGGCACCTCCTACGAGCAGTACTTC.

V and J are TRBV28 and TRBJ1-6; D uncertain. CDR1 and CDR2 from the germline V gene are MDHEN and SYDVKM. Deletions cut 6 bases from V and 0 bases from J, with 15 bases between. The CDR3 covers 17 residues. In DNA, the CDR3 is TGTGCCAGCAGCCTAGCCCCCAGGCGCTCCTATAATTCACCCCTCCACTTT. Translation gives CASSLAPRRSYNSPLHF.

The J gene is TRBJ1-2, the V gene TRBV27; no definite D call. This CDR3 has 17 residues. Germline CDR1 and CDR2: MNHEY and SMNVEV (reference sequence). V shed 3 bases and J shed 8 bases, with 25 bases lying between them. The CDR3 coding sequence is TGTGCCAGCAGTTTTCTGTCTACTCTGAAACAAGCGGGAGGCTACACCTTC. This encodes CASSFLSTLKQAGGYTF.